This T cell receptor (beta chain) was sequenced during a study of blood T cell repertoires in COVID-19. This clone has only one observation. CDR1 is SGHVS and CDR2 is FNYEAQ in the germline V gene. This CDR3 comprises 17 residues. V was clipped by 5 bases and J by 0 bases; unmatched bases: 7. TCRdb's copy holds only in-frame clones and misses some; the assay was immunoSEQ multiplex PCR. Of 200,000 to 250,000 clones detected, around 85% appear once; the ten largest clones hold approximately 6.2%. Sequencing was carried out using peripheral blood. This receptor was obtained from a man in his sixties with acute or convalescent COVID-19. The chain recombines TRBV7-6 with TRBJ1-6, with 7 nucleotides matching TRBD1. The CDR3 DNA sequence: TGTGCCAGCAGCGTGGACAGGACAAGCTCCTATAATTCACCCCTCCACTTT. This codes for CASSVDRTSSYNSPLHF.